This TCR beta chain was sequenced in a study of T-cell reconstitution after alpha-beta-depleted transplantation in children. This clonotype was observed a few times. For TCRbeta, the library was prepared with unique molecular identifiers. TCRdb analysed the PCR reads with MiXCR anew, one entry per CDR3 protein. The table records about 610,000 distinct CDR3 sequences, approximately 10% of them present only once. V lost 3 bases, J lost 3 bases, and 21 bases lay in between. This CDR3 contains 18 residues. The genes are TRBV12-3 or TRBV12-4 and TRBJ1-5, with D maybe TRBD1 (5 bases). The specimen comprised PBMCs from the stem cell graft donor, sampled from the stem cell graft. The clonotype comes from a human donor who donated a stem cell graft to a child with acute myeloid leukemia. CDR3 nucleotide sequence: TGTGCCAGCAGTTTCGGCAGGGCAGTCCGGGTCCACAATCAGCCCCAGCATTTT. Its protein is CASSFGRAVRVHNQPQHF.